The text below deals with one T cell receptor beta chain. The sample is drawn from a study of beta chain features in type 1 diabetes. The whole isolated RNA underwent reverse transcription, so sequencing captured expressed TCRB transcripts. This table comes from immunoSEQ multiplex PCR, and its TCRdb copy is limited to in-frame clones, with some not included. Here the sample spans 150,000 or so clones, about 8.7% being singletons. The clonotype comes from a man aged 18 to 30 in good health. Specimen: central memory CD4+ T cells from blood.

The CDR3 DNA sequence: TGTGCCAGCAGCGAGGACAGGGAATATGGCTACACCTTC. Protein product: CASSEDREYGYTF. V gene TRBV21-1 combines with J gene TRBJ1-2; the D call TRBD1 from the table was never checked on the DNA. TRBV21-1 is reported as a pseudogene. CDR3 length equals 13 residues.